These T cell receptor beta chains were read from a single sample in a study of shared clonotypes between healthy human individuals. The assay was immunoSEQ multiplex PCR, and TCRdb's table has in-frame clones only and misses some. The table includes about 450,000 clones, roughly 77% detected once. Sequenced sample: PBMCs. These receptors all come from a woman between 35 and 50 years old in good health. Some clones in this sample may be carry-over from other donors' samples. The conserved cysteine and the conserved F or W are not part of the CDR3 here.

TRBV4-3 | ASSLTGGTYNEQF
TRBV27 | ASSLSPEGFTEAF
TRBV6-5 | ASILDSSYGYT
TRBV29-1 | SAGQMNEQF
TRBV7-2 | ASSSRDPGSYNEQF
TRBV7-9 | ASSSVAGSSYEQY
TRBV15 | ATSTDRTGWSPDTQY
TRBV11-3 | ASSLGAYNEQF
TRBV30 | AWSLGPYQETQY
TRBV6-1 | ASSVLSYEQF
TRBV6-1 | ASSLTVRTEKLF
TRBV28 | ASSLQAGTGELF
TRBV28 | ASSRGGSTEAF
TRBV7-2 | ASSPRPGQGGTQY
TRBV18 | ASSPQTGDGYT
TRBV12-5 | ASGLARGKNTEAF
TRBV4-2 | ASSQATRAEQF
TRBV30 | AWSVTWDQPQH
TRBV27 | ASSTPNCSYEQY
TRBV5-4 | ASSWGVITGELF
TRBV7-9 | ASSLMGQMNTEAF
TRBV15 | ATSRRPGTENTEAF
TRBV14 | ASSQARTPFHEQF
TRBV6-6 | ASSYRRPDQTQY
TRBV28 | ASSPVTGSSNQPQH
TRBV20-1 | SANPWGEQF
TRBV19 | ASSPGHQNTEAF
TRBV6-1 | ASRQGGSYNEQF
TRBV6-5 | ASSRTRNTEAF
TRBV27 | ATRGLADNEQF
TRBV7-6 | ASSLVGSYNEQF
TRBV5-6 | ASSRRQGRETQY
TRBV19 | ASSTPRRGDEKLF
TRBV30 | AWIPDTLSDTEAF
TRBV11-2 | ASSLAGIPGTQY
TRBV2 | ASRGDRGTHQPQH
TRBV11-1 | ASSSPGSGAYEQY
TRBV6-1 | ASSEALIVTNTEAF
TRBV11-2 | ASSFGTSGELF
TRBV9 | ASSVGVGWNEQF
TRBV7-9 | ASSPGDPFYEQY
TRBV10-3 | AISGGYAGELF
TRBV5-4 | ATYPGSGTLQETQY
TRBV27 | ASSTGTRGYEQY
TRBV5-1 | ASSVSQDTQY
TRBV7-8 | ASSLRDRYTGELF
TRBV15 | ATSRTASSYEQY
TRBV6-1 | ASRESSYNEQF
TRBV7-3 | GRGEQF
TRBV5-1 | ASRYTGQGPDTQY
TRBV28 | ASTLRQGSTGELF
TRBV7-3 | ASSLSRGIEAF
TRBV2 | ASSDGRGRGNTIY
TRBV10-2 | ASRGISDTQY
TRBV4-1 | ASSRGTSGSSYEQY
TRBV6-6 | ASSYMKNTEAF
TRBV7-6 | ASSYIAGFTDTQY